The clone carrying this T cell receptor beta chain was seen many times. What it recognizes is unknown. CDR3 length: 12 amino acids. The V gene lost 6 bases and the J gene lost 8 bases, with 13 bases spanning the gap. Per germline, CDR1 SEHNR and CDR2 FQNEAQ (reference sequence). Regarding time point: newly diagnosed GD, antithyroid drugs for less than 3 months. PBMC-extracted RNA yielded the TCR library. American Thyroid Association guidelines served as the basis for diagnosing Graves' disease. This sample is drawn from a study of regulatory T cells in long-lasting Graves disease. Study-wide results and limits: Public clonotype sharing was higher in persistent than newly diagnosed patients. Patients with persistent disease showed a bias toward TRBV28, TRBJ1-2 and TRBJ2-5. Small numbers of samples may have cut accuracy.

Arm-PCR of CDR3 regions with iRepertoire HTBI primers generated TCR beta libraries. TCRdb recomputed calls from the multiplex PCR reads with MiXCR, one row per CDR3 protein. Seen here are approximately 400,000 distinct CDR3 sequences, 14% to 15% observed once, and the top ten hold 16%. This sample also appeared in a second study, on T cells in Graves' hyperthyroidism and ophthalmopathy.

The source material was peripheral blood mononuclear cells (PBMCs), sampled at new diagnosis, from a patient treated with antithyroid drugs. The chain has TRBV7-9 and TRBJ1-2, with D unresolved. This clonotype originated in a woman aged 30 to 39 with Graves disease. Written as DNA, the CDR3 is TGTGCCAGCAGTTCTCAACTTGGAGGCTACACCTTC. Its translation: CASSSQLGGYTF.